This T cell receptor beta chain was identified during a study of cytomegalovirus exposure and HLA in healthy donors. The donors, nominally healthy at sampling, likely had unrecorded immune exposures. A multiplex PCR was run with 60 Vbeta primers and 13 Jbeta primers. Sequencing used immunoSEQ multiplex PCR; TCRdb keeps in-frame clones, though not all of them. This table has approximately 170,000 clones, over 70% appearing once. A note on this clone: Its matching antigen is unknown.

V gave up 8 bases and J gave up 0 bases, with 11 bases separating them. The CDR3 is made up of 14 amino acids. Germline values: CDR1 KGHSH, CDR2 LQKENI. General study findings and limits: There were reportedly fewer N-insertions in an Asian-associated ancestry cluster than the approximately 600-donor mean, in a later analysis. Cytomegalovirus-associated status was assigned to fewer than 200 TCR beta chains. Earlier analysis yielded a pattern in which most TCR beta V segments were productive about 87% or about 30% of the time.

The clonotype was recovered from a woman younger than 30 in good health and CMV-seronegative. This chain joins TRBV18 and TRBJ1-3, with D tentatively TRBD1 (6 bases). Sequenced: PBMCs. The CDR3 here is CASTTGISGNTIYF. CDR3 nucleotides: TGTGCCAGCACAACAGGGATCTCTGGAAACACCATATATTTT.